Listed below are T cell receptor beta chains from one sample, sequenced in a study of blood T cell repertoires in COVID-19. The repertoire was sequenced with immunoSEQ multiplex PCR; TCRdb's copy has only in-frame clones and lacks some. The sample contains 100,000 to 150,000 clones, 86% of which appear only once. The source material was peripheral blood. The receptors originated from a human donor in a cohort sampled during active COVID-19. The CDR3 runs from the conserved cysteine through the conserved F or W. A D gene is named only where the DNA matches it firmly. Rows may omit the clone size; those that give it use once, few, many or a size class.

clone size: NA; J gene: TRBJ2-5; V gene: TRBV6-5; D gene: TRBD2; CDR3 DNA: TGTGCCAGCAGTTACTATGGACTAGCGGAGGGGGAGACCCAGTACTTC; CDR3 protein: CASSYYGLAEGETQYF
clone size: NA; J gene: TRBJ2-1; V gene: TRBV14; D gene: NA; CDR3 DNA: TGTGCCAGCAGCCAAGAGAGCGGGCGGACAGGCCCCCAGAGAGAGCAGTTCTTC; CDR3 protein: CASSQESGRTGPQREQFF
clone size: NA; J gene: TRBJ2-2; V gene: TRBV6-5; D gene: TRBD1; CDR3 DNA: TGTGCCAGCATTTGGGGACAGGGAATGTCTGGGGAGCTGTTTTTT; CDR3 protein: CASIWGQGMSGELFF
clone size: NA; J gene: TRBJ1-2; V gene: TRBV14; D gene: NA; CDR3 DNA: TGTGCCAGCAGCCAAGTTTCAGACTACTATGGCTACACCTTC; CDR3 protein: CASSQVSDYYGYTF
clone size: few; J gene: TRBJ2-5; V gene: TRBV3-1/TRBV3-2; D gene: TRBD1; CDR3 DNA: TGTGCCAGCCGGGACAGACAAGAGACCCAGTACTTC; CDR3 protein: CASRDRQETQYF
clone size: NA; J gene: TRBJ2-7; V gene: TRBV4-3; D gene: TRBD2; CDR3 DNA: TGCGCCAGCAGCCAGTTAGCGGGAGGCCTGACCTACGAGCAGTACTTC; CDR3 protein: CASSQLAGGLTYEQYF
clone size: NA; J gene: TRBJ1-1; V gene: TRBV29-1; D gene: TRBD1; CDR3 DNA: TGCAGCGTCAGGACAGGGTTTAGTGGGACTGAAGCTTTCTTT; CDR3 protein: CSVRTGFSGTEAFF
clone size: NA; J gene: TRBJ1-3; V gene: TRBV5-1; D gene: NA; CDR3 DNA: TGCGCCAGCCGTACCCCAGGGGACTCTGGAAACACCATATATTTT; CDR3 protein: CASRTPGDSGNTIYF
clone size: NA; J gene: TRBJ1-1; V gene: TRBV18; D gene: NA; CDR3 DNA: TGTGCCAGCTCTCCCAAGCTTTATGAAGCTTTCTTT; CDR3 protein: CASSPKLYEAFF
clone size: NA; J gene: TRBJ2-7; V gene: TRBV4-1; D gene: TRBD2; CDR3 DNA: TGCGCCAGCAGCCAATCCGGGACTAGCGGGAGATCGCCCTACGAGCAGTACTTC; CDR3 protein: CASSQSGTSGRSPYEQYF
clone size: NA; J gene: TRBJ1-3; V gene: TRBV19; D gene: TRBD1; CDR3 DNA: TGTGCCAGTAGATCCTTAGGACAGGGGTCTGGAAACACCATATATTTT; CDR3 protein: CASRSLGQGSGNTIYF
clone size: NA; J gene: TRBJ1-4; V gene: TRBV7-2; D gene: TRBD1; CDR3 DNA: TGTGCCAGCAGCTTAGGGGGACAGGGGAGGAATGAAAAACTGTTTTTT; CDR3 protein: CASSLGGQGRNEKLFF
clone size: NA; J gene: TRBJ1-2; V gene: TRBV6-5; D gene: NA; CDR3 DNA: TGTGCCAGCAGTTACTCACTCGGGGTCGGTAACTATGGCTACACCTTC; CDR3 protein: CASSYSLGVGNYGYTF
clone size: NA; J gene: TRBJ2-2; V gene: TRBV6-2/TRBV6-3; D gene: NA; CDR3 DNA: TGTGCCAGCAGTTACACTTGGACGGCCAGGGACACCGGGGAGCTGTTTTTT; CDR3 protein: CASSYTWTARDTGELFF
clone size: NA; J gene: TRBJ1-2; V gene: TRBV6-5; D gene: TRBD1; CDR3 DNA: TGTGCCAGCAGAAGGGACAGGGGGAGTTATGGCTACACCTTC; CDR3 protein: CASRRDRGSYGYTF
clone size: NA; J gene: TRBJ2-5; V gene: TRBV7-2; D gene: TRBD1; CDR3 DNA: TGTGCCAGCAGCTTAGGTGGACAGGGGGGTCAAGAGACCCAGTACTTC; CDR3 protein: CASSLGGQGGQETQYF
clone size: few; J gene: TRBJ1-2; V gene: TRBV20-1; D gene: NA; CDR3 DNA: TGCAGTGCTAGTGATAACAGGGTCTATGGCTACACCTTC; CDR3 protein: CSASDNRVYGYTF
clone size: NA; J gene: TRBJ1-4; V gene: TRBV20-1; D gene: NA; CDR3 DNA: TGCAGTGCCCATAATGAAAAACTGTTTTTT; CDR3 protein: CSAHNEKLFF
clone size: few; J gene: TRBJ2-3; V gene: TRBV19; D gene: NA; CDR3 DNA: TGTGCCAGTAGTATAACGGGGTCGAGTGATACGCAGTATTTT; CDR3 protein: CASSITGSSDTQYF
clone size: NA; J gene: TRBJ2-5; V gene: TRBV7-9; D gene: NA; CDR3 DNA: TGTGCCAGCAGCTTACAGGGTCGGCGGCAAGAGACCCAGTACTTC; CDR3 protein: CASSLQGRRQETQYF
clone size: NA; J gene: TRBJ1-5; V gene: TRBV4-1; D gene: TRBD1; CDR3 DNA: TGCGCCAGCAGCCCCCGAGGACAGGGGGCAGGTAGCAATCAGCCCCAGCATTTT; CDR3 protein: CASSPRGQGAGSNQPQHF
clone size: NA; J gene: TRBJ2-3; V gene: TRBV5-1; D gene: TRBD2; CDR3 DNA: TGCGCCAGCAGCCCCTTTAGCGGGCATAACACAGATACGCAGTATTTT; CDR3 protein: CASSPFSGHNTDTQYF
clone size: NA; J gene: TRBJ2-3; V gene: TRBV30; D gene: TRBD2; CDR3 DNA: TGTGCCTGGAGCTGGCGGGAGGGAGATACGCAGTATTTT; CDR3 protein: CAWSWREGDTQYF
clone size: NA; J gene: TRBJ2-7; V gene: TRBV6-5; D gene: TRBD2; CDR3 DNA: TGTGCCAGCAGTTACCCGGGGGGCGAGCAGTACTTC; CDR3 protein: CASSYPGGEQYF
clone size: once; J gene: TRBJ2-1; V gene: TRBV5-1; D gene: TRBD2; CDR3 DNA: TGCGCCAGCAGCCCAACTAGCGGGAGAGTGAATGAGCAGTTCTTC; CDR3 protein: CASSPTSGRVNEQFF
clone size: NA; J gene: TRBJ2-7; V gene: TRBV5-1; D gene: NA; CDR3 DNA: TGCGCCAGCACCCCGGAACAGGTCTCCTACGAGCAGTACTTC; CDR3 protein: CASTPEQVSYEQYF
clone size: NA; J gene: TRBJ2-3; V gene: TRBV7-2; D gene: TRBD1; CDR3 DNA: TGTGCCAGCAGCTTAAATGCAGGGGGTAGCACAGATACGCAGTATTTT; CDR3 protein: CASSLNAGGSTDTQYF